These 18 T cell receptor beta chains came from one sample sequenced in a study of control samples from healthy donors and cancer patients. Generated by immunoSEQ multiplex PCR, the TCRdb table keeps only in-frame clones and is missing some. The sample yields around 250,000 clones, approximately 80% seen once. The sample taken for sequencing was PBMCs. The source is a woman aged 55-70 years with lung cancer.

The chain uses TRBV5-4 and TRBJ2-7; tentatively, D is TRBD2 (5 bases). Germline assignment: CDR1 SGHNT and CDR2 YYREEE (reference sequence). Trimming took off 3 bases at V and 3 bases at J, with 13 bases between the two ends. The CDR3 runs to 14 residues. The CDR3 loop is CASSYPSGSYEQYF. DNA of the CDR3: TGTGCCAGCAGCTATCCCTCGGGGAGCTACGAGCAGTACTTC.

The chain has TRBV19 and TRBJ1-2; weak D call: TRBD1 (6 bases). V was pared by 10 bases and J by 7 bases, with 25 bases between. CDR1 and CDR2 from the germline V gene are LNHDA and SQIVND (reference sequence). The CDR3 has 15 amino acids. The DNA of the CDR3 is TGTGCCATTAATACTGGGGGCAAGGGGTCAAGTGGCTACACCTTC. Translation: CAINTGGKGSSGYTF. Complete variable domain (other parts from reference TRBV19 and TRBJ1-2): DGGITQSPKYLFRKEGQNVTLSCEQNLNHDAMYWYRQDPGQGLRLIYYSQIVNDFQKGDIAEGYSVSREKKESFPLTVTSAQKNPTAFYLCAINTGGKGSSGYTFGSGTRLTVV.

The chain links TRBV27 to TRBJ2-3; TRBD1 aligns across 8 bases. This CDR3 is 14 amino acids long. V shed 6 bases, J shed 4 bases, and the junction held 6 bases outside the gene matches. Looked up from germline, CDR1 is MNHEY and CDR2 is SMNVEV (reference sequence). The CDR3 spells CASRRGQGADTQYF. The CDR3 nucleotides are TGTGCCAGCAGGCGTGGACAGGGTGCAGATACGCAGTATTTT.

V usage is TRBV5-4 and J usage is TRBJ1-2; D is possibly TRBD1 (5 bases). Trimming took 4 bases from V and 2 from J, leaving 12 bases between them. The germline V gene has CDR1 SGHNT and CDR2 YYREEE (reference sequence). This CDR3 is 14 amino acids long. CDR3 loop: CASSPGGTNYGYTF. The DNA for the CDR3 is TGTGCCAGCAGCCCGGGAGGGACCAACTATGGCTACACCTTC.

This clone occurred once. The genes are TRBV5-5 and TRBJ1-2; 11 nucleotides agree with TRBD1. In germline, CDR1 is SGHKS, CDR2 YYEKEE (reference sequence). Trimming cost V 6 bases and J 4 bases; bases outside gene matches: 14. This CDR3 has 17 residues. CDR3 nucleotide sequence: TGTGCCAGCATCTTCCGTTTCCCGGGACAGGGGGTCTATGGCTACACCTTC. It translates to CASIFRFPGQGVYGYTF.

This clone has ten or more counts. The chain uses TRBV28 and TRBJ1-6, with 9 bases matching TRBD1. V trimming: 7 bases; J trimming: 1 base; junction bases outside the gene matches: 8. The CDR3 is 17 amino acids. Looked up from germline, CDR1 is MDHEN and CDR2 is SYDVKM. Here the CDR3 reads CASTPGQGKSYNSPLHF. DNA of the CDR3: TGTGCCAGCACCCCCGGACAGGGGAAGTCCTATAATTCACCCCTCCACTTT. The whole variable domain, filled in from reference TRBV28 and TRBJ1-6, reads DVKVTQSSRYLVKRTGEKVFLECVQDMDHENMFWYRQDPGLGLRLIYFSYDVKMKEKGDIPEGYSVSREKKERFSLILESASTNQTSMYLCASTPGQGKSYNSPLHFGNGTRLTVT.

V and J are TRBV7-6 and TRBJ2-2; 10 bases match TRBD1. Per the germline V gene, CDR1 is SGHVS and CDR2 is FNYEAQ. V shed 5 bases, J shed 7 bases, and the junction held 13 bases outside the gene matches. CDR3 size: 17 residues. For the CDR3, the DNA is TGTGCCAGCAGCCGAAATAAAGACAGGGGGCTGGTCGGGGAGCTGTTTTTT. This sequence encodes CASSRNKDRGLVGELFF.

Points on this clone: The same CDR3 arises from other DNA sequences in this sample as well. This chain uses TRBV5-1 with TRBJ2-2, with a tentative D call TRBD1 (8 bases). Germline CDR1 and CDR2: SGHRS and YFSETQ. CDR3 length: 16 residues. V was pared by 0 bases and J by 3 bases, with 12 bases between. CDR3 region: CASSLGTGGDTGELFF. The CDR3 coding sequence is TGCGCCAGCAGCTTGGGAACAGGGGGGGACACCGGGGAGCTGTTTTTT. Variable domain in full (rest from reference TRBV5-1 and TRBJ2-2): KAGVTQTPRYLIKTRGQQVTLSCSPISGHRSVSWYQQTPGQGLQFLFEYFSETQRNKGNFPGRFSGRQFSNSRSEMNVSTLELGDSALYLCASSLGTGGDTGELFFGEGSRLTVL.

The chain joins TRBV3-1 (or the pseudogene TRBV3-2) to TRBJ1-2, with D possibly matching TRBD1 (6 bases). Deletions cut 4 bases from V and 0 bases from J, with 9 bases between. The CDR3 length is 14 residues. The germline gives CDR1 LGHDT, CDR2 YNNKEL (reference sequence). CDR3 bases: TGTGCCAGCAGCCTCCGGACAGCTAACTATGGCTACACCTTC. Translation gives CASSLRTANYGYTF.

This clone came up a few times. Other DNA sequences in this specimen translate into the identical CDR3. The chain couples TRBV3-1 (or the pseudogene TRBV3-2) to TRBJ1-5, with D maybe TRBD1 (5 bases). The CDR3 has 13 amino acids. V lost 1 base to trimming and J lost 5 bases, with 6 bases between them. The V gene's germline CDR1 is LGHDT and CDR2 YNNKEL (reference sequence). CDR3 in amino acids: CASSQGGDQPQHF. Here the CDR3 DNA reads TGTGCCAGCAGCCAAGGGGGCGATCAGCCCCAGCATTTT.

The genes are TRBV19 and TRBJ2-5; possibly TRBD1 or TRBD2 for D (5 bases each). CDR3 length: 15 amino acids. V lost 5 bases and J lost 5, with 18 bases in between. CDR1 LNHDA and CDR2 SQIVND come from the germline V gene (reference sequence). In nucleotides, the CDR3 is TGTGCCAGTAGTTCCCGGGACGGCCTCGGTGAGACCCAGTACTTC. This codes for CASSSRDGLGETQYF.

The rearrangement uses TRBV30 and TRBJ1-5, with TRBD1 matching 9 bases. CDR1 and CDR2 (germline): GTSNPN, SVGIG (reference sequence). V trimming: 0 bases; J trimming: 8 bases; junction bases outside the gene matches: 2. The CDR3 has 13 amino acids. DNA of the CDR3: TGTGCCTGGAGTGTAGACAGGGGGAAGCCCCAGCATTTT. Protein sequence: CAWSVDRGKPQHF.

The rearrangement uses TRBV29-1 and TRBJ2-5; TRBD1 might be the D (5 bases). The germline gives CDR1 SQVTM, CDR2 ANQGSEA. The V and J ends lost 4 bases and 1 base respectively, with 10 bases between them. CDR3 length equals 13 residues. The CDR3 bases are TGCAGCGTTGGTCGACAGTTCCAAGAGACCCAGTACTTC. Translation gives CSVGRQFQETQYF.

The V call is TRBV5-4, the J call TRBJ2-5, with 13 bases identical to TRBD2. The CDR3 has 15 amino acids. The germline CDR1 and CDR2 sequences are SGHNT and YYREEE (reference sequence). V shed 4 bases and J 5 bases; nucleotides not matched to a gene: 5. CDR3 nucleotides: TGTGCCAGCAGCGAGGGACTAGCGGGACTGGAGACCCAGTACTTC. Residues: CASSEGLAGLETQYF.

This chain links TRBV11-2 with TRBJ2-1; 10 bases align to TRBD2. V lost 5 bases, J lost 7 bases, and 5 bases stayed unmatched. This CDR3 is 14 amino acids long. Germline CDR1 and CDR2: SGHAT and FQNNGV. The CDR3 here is CASSPISGRNEQFF. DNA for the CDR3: TGTGCCAGCAGCCCGATTAGCGGGAGGAATGAGCAGTTCTTC.

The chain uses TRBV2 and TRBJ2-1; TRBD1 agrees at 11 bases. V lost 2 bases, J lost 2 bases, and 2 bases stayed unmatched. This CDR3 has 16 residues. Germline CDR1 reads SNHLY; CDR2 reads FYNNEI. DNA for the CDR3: TGTGCCAGCAGTGAACGGGGACAGGGGGCCTACAATGAGCAGTTCTTC. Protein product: CASSERGQGAYNEQFF.

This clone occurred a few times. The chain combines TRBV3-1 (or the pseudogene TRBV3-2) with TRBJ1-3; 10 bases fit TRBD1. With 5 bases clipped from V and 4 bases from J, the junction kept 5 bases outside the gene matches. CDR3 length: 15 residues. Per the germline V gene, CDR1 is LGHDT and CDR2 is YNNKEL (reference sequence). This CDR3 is CASSETGGAGNTIYF. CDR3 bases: TGTGCCAGCAGCGAGACAGGGGGCGCCGGAAACACCATATATTTT.

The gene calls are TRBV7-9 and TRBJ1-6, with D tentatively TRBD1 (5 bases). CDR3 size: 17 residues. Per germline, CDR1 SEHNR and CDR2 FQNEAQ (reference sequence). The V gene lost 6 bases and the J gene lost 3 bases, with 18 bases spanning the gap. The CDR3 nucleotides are TGTGCCAGCAGTTCAGCCGGGGCCCTCAACTATAATTCACCCCTCCACTTT. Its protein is CASSSAGALNYNSPLHF.